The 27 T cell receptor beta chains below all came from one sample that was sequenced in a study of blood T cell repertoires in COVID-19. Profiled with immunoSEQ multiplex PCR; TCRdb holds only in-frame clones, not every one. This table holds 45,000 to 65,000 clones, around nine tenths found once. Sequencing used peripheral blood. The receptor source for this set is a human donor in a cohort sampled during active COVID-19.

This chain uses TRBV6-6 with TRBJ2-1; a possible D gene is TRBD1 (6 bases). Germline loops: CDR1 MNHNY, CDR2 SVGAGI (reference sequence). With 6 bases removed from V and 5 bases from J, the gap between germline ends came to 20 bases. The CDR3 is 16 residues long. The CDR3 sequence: CASRPLGVGANNEQFF. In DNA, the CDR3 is TGTGCCAGCAGACCCCTCGGCGTGGGGGCTAACAATGAGCAGTTCTTC.

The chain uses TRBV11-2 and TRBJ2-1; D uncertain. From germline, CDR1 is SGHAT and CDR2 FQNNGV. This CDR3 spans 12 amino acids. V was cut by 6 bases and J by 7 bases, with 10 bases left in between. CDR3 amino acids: CASSFRSNEQFF. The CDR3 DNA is TGTGCCAGCAGTTTCCGGAGTAATGAGCAGTTCTTC. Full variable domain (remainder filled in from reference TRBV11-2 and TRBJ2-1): EAGVAQSPRYKIIEKRQSVAFWCNPISGHATLYWYQQILGQGPKLLIQFQNNGVVDDSQLPKDRFSAERLKGVDSTLKIQPAKLEDSAVYLCASSFRSNEQFFGPGTRLTVL.

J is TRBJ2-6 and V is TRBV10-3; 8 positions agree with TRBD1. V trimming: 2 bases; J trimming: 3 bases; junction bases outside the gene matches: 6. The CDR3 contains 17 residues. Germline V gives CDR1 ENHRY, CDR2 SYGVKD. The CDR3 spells CAISEPSGGFGANVLTF. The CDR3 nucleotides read TGTGCCATCAGTGAGCCCTCAGGGGGCTTTGGGGCCAACGTCCTGACTTTC.

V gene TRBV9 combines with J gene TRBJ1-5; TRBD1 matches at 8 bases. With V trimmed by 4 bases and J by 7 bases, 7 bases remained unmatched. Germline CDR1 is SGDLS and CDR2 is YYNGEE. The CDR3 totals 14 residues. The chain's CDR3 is CASSLGQGGQPQHF. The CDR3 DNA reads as TGTGCCAGCAGCTTAGGACAGGGAGGCCAGCCCCAGCATTTT.

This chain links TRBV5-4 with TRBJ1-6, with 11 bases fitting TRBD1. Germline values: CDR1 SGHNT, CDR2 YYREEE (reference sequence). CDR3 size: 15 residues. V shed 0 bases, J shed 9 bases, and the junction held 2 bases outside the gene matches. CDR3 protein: CASSLGGTGGSPLHF. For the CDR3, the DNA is TGTGCCAGCAGCTTGGGGGGGACAGGGGGTTCACCCCTCCACTTT.

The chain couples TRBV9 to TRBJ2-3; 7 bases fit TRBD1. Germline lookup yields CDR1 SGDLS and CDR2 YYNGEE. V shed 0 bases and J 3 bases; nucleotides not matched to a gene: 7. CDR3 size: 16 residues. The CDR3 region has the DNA TGTGCCAGCAGCGTAGGCCGGCGACAGGGAACAGATACGCAGTATTTT. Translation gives CASSVGRRQGTDTQYF.

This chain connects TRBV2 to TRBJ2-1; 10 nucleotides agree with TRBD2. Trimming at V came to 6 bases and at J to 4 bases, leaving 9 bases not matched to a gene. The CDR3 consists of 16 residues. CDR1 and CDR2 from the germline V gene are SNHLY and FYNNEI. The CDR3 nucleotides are TGTGCCAGCAGGAGTAGTACTAGCGGGGAATACAATGAGCAGTTCTTC. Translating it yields CASRSSTSGEYNEQFF.

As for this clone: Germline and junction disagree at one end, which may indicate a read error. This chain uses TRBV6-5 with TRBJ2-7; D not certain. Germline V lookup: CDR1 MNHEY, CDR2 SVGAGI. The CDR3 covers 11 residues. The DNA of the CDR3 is TGTGCCAGCAGTTACCAGAACGAACAGTACTTC. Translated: CASSYQNEQYF.

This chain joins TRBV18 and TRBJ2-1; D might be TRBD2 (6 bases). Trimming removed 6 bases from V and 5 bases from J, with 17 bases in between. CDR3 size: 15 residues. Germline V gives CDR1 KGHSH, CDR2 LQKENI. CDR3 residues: CASSPGGSGNNEQFF. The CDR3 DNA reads TGTGCCAGCTCCCCAGGAGGGAGCGGAAACAATGAGCAGTTCTTC.

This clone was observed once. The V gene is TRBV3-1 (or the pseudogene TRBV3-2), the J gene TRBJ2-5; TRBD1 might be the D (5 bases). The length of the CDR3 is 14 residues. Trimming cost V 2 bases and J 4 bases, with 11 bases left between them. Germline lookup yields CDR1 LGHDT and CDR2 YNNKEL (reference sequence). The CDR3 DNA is TGTGCCAGCAGCCAAACCAACCAGGGAGAGACCCAGTACTTC. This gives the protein CASSQTNQGETQYF.

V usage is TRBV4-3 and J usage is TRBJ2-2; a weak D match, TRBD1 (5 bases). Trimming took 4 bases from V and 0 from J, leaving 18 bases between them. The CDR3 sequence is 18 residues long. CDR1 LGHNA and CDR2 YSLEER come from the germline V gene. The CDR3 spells CASSPKGPTRANTGELFF. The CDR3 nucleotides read TGCGCCAGCAGCCCTAAGGGGCCGACACGAGCGAACACCGGGGAGCTGTTTTTT.

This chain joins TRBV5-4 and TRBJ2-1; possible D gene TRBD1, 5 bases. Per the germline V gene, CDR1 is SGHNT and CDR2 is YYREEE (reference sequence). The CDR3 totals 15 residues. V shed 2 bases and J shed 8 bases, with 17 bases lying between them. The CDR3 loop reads CASSFGSRDIDEQFF. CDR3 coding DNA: TGTGCCAGCAGCTTTGGTTCCAGGGATATAGATGAGCAGTTCTTC. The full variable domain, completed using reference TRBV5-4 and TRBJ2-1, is ETGVTQSPTHLIKTRGQQVTLRCSSQSGHNTVSWYQQALGQGPQFIFQYYREEENGRGNFPPRFSGLQFPNYSSELNVNALELDDSALYLCASSFGSRDIDEQFFGPGTRLTVL.

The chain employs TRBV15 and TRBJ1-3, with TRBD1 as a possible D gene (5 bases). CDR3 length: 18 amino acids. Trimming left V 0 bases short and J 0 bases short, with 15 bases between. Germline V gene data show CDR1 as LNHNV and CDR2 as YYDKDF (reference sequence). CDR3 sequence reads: CATSRDLWGRSSGNTIYF. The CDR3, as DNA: TGTGCCACCAGCAGAGATCTCTGGGGCAGAAGCTCTGGAAACACCATATATTTT.

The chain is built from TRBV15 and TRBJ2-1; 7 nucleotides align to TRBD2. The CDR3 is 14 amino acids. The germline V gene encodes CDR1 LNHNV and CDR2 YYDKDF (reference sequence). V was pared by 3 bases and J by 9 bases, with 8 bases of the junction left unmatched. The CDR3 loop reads CATSSVAGVGEQFF. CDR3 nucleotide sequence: TGTGCCACCAGCAGTGTGGCGGGAGTGGGTGAGCAGTTCTTC.

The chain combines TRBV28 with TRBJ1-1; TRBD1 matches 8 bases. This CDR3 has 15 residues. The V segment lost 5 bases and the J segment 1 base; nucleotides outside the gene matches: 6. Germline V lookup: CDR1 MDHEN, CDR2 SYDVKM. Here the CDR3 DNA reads TGTGCCAGCAGTCCCAGGACAGGGCGGAACACTGAAGCTTTCTTT. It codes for CASSPRTGRNTEAFF.

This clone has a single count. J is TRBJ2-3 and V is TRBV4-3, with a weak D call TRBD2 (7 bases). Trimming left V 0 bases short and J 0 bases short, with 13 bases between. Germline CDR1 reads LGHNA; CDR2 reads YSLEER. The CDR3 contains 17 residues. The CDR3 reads CASSQEPGEGSTDTQYF. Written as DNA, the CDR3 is TGCGCCAGCAGCCAAGAACCAGGGGAGGGGAGCACAGATACGCAGTATTTT.

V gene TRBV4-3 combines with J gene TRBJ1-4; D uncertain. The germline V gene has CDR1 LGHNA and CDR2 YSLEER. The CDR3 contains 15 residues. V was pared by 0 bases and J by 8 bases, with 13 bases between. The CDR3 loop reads CASSQDPGLGEKLFF. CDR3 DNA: TGCGCCAGCAGCCAAGATCCGGGATTAGGGGAAAAACTGTTTTTT.

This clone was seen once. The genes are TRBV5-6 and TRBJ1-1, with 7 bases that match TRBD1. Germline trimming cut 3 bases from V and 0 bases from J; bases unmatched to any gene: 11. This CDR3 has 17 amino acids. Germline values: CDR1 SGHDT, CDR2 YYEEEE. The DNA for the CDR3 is TGTGCCAGCAGCTCTTGGTTTAGGGGGCAGCTGAACACTGAAGCTTTCTTT. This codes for CASSSWFRGQLNTEAFF. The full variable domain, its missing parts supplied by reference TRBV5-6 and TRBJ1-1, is DAGVTQSPTHLIKTRGQQVTLRCSPKSGHDTVSWYQQALGQGPQFIFQYYEEEERQRGNFPDRFSGHQFPNYSSELNVNALLLGDSALYLCASSSWFRGQLNTEAFFGQGTRLTVV.

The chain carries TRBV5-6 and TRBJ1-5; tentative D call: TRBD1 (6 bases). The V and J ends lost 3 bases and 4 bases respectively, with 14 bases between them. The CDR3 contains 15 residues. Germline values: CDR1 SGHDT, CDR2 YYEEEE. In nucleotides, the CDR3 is TGTGCCAGCAGCTCCTTCGACAGGCCTAATCAGCCCCAGCATTTT. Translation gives CASSSFDRPNQPQHF. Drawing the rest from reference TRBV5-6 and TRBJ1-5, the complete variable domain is DAGVTQSPTHLIKTRGQQVTLRCSPKSGHDTVSWYQQALGQGPQFIFQYYEEEERQRGNFPDRFSGHQFPNYSSELNVNALLLGDSALYLCASSSFDRPNQPQHFGDGTRLSIL.

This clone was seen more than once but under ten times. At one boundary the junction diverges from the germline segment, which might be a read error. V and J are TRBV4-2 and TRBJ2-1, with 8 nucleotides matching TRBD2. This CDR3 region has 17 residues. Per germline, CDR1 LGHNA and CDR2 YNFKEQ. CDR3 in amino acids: CASSQDGVAGNYDEQFF. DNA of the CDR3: TGTGCCAGCAGCCAAGATGGGGTAGCGGGGAACTACGATGAGCAGTTCTTC.

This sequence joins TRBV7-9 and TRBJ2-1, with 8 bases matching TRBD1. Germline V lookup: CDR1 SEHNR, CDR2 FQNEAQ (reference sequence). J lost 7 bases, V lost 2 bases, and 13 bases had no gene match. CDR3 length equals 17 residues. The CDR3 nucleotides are TGTGCCAGCAGCTTATCGCCGGGGACAGGCGTGCGAAATGAGCAGTTCTTC. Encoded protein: CASSLSPGTGVRNEQFF.

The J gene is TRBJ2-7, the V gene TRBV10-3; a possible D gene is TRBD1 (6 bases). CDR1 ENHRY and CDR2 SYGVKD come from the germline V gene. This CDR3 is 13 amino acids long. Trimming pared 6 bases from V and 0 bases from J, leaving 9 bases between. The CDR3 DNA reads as TGTGCCATCAGAGCGGACAGCTCCTACGAGCAGTACTTC. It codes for CAIRADSSYEQYF.

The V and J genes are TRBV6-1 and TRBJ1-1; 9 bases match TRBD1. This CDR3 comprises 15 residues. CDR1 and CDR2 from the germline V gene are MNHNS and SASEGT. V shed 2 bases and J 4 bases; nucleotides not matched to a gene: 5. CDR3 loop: CASSEWGQGGTEAFF. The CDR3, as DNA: TGTGCCAGCAGTGAATGGGGACAGGGAGGCACTGAAGCTTTCTTT.

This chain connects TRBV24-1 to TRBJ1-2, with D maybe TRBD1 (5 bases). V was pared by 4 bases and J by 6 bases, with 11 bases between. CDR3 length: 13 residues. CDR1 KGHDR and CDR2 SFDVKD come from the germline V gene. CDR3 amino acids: CATSDPPGDGYTF. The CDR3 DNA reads TGTGCCACCAGTGACCCTCCGGGGGATGGCTACACCTTC.

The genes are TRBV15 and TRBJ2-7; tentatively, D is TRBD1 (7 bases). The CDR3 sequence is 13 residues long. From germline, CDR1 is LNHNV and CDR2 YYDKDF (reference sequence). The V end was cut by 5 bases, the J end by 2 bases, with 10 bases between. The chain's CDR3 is CATSGGTAYEQYV. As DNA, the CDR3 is TGTGCCACCAGCGGGGGGACAGCCTACGAGCAGTACGTC.

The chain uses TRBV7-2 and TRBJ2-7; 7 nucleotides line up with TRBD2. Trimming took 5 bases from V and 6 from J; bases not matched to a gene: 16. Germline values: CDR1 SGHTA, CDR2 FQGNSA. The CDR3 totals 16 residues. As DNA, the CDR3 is TGTGCCAGCAGCCCGAGCAGCGGCACAGGCGGGGGCGAGCAGTACGTC. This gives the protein CASSPSSGTGGGEQYV.

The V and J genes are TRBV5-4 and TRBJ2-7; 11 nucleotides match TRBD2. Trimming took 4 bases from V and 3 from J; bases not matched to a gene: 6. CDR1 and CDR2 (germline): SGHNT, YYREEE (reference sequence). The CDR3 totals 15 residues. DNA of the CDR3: TGTGCCAGCAGCCAAGGGACTAGCGGATTCTACGAGCAGTACTTC. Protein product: CASSQGTSGFYEQYF.